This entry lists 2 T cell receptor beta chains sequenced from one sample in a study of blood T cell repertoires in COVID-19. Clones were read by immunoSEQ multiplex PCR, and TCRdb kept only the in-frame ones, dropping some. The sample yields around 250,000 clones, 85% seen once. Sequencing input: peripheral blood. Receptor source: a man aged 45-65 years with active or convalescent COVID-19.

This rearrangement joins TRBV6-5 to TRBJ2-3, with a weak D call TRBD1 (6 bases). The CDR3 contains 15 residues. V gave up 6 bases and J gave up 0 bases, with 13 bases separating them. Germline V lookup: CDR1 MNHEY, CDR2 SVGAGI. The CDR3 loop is CASSGRGPSTDTQYF. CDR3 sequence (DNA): TGTGCCAGCAGCGGCAGGGGACCTAGCACAGATACGCAGTATTTT.

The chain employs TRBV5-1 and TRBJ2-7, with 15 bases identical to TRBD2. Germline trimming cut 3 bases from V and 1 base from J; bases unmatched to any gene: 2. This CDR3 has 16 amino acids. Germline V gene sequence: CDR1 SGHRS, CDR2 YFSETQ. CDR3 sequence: CASSSGTSGGSYEQYF. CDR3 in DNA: TGCGCCAGCAGCTCCGGGACTAGCGGGGGGTCCTACGAGCAGTACTTC.